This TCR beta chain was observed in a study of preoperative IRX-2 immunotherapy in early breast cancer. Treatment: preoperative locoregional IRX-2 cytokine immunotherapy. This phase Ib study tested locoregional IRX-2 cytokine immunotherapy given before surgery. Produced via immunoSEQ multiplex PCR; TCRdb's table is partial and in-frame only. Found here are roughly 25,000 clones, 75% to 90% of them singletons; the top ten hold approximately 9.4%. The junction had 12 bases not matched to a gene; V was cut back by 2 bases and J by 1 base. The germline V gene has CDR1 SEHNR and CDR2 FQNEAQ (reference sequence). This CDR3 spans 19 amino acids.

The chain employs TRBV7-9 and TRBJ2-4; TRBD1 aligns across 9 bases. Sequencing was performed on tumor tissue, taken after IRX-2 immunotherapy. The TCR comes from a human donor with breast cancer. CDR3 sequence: CASSLYPRTGVSAKNIQYF. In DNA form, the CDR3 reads TGTGCCAGCAGCTTATACCCTCGGACAGGGGTTTCGGCCAAAAACATTCAGTACTTC.